Shown below are 23 T cell receptor beta chains from a single sample sequenced in a study of cytomegalovirus exposure and HLA in healthy donors. The primer mix had 60 Vbeta and 13 Jbeta primers. Sequencing was performed with immunoSEQ multiplex PCR; in TCRdb, only in-frame clones are kept and a portion is missing. The sample gives around 230,000 clones, 70% to 90% of which show up once; 0.2% to 0.25% is in the top ten. The sample comprised PBMCs. These TCRs come from a girl aged 2 to 9 in good health and CMV-seronegative.

The chain recombines TRBV25-1 with TRBJ1-6; D gene uncertain. Trimming left V 2 bases short and J 7 bases short, with 3 bases between. CDR1 is MGHDK, CDR2 SYGVNS, per germline. The length of the CDR3 is 12 residues. The CDR3 nucleotides are TGTGCCAGCAGTGAACAGAATTCACCCCTCCACTTT. Encoded protein: CASSEQNSPLHF.

The chain has TRBV15 and TRBJ2-3; 7 positions agree with TRBD1. Trimming at V came to 1 base and at J to 3 bases, leaving 13 bases not matched to a gene. The CDR3 has 18 amino acids. Germline assignment: CDR1 LNHNV and CDR2 YYDKDF (reference sequence). In DNA form, the CDR3 reads TGTGCCACCAGCAGAGGCGGATCGACAGGGCGGAGGACAGATACGCAGTATTTT. Translated: CATSRGGSTGRRTDTQYF.

This clone was counted only a few times. V is TRBV6-5 and J is TRBJ2-5, with TRBD1 as a possible D gene (6 bases). V lost 5 bases, J lost 5 bases, and 6 bases lay in between. This CDR3 region has 11 residues. The germline V gene encodes CDR1 MNHEY and CDR2 SVGAGI. CDR3 sequence: CASSQGETQYF. Written as DNA, the CDR3 is TGTGCCAGCAGTCAGGGGGAGACCCAGTACTTC.

This sequence joins TRBV5-4 and TRBJ2-3; D might be TRBD1 (5 bases). V was clipped by 4 bases and J by 0 bases, with 18 bases between them. CDR1 is SGHNT, CDR2 YYREEE, per germline (reference sequence). The CDR3 loop spans 17 amino acids. The DNA of the CDR3 is TGTGCCAGCAGCGTAAATAGGGGTACTCCTAGCACAGATACGCAGTATTTT. Protein product: CASSVNRGTPSTDTQYF.

The chain uses TRBV2 and TRBJ1-1; tentative D call: TRBD1 (5 bases). This CDR3 has 14 residues. The germline V gene encodes CDR1 SNHLY and CDR2 FYNNEI. Trimming removed 2 bases at V and 3 bases at J, with 10 bases between. The CDR3 loop is CASSEQGGYTEAFF. DNA for the CDR3: TGTGCCAGCAGTGAACAGGGAGGGTACACTGAAGCTTTCTTT.

The chain employs TRBV9 and TRBJ2-1, with a possible D match to TRBD1 (6 bases). The CDR3 totals 15 residues. V was clipped by 3 bases and J by 3 bases, with 13 bases between them. The germline V gene encodes CDR1 SGDLS and CDR2 YYNGEE. This CDR3 reads CASSAGVQSYNEQFF. The CDR3 region has the DNA TGTGCCAGCAGCGCAGGGGTTCAGAGCTACAATGAGCAGTTCTTC.

The J gene is TRBJ1-2, the V gene TRBV7-2; 7 nucleotides match TRBD1. Germline CDR1 reads SGHTA; CDR2 reads FQGNSA. Trimming at V came to 5 bases and at J to 7 bases, leaving 13 bases not matched to a gene. The CDR3 sequence is 15 residues long. As DNA, the CDR3 is TGTGCCAGCAGCGCCCGGGACAGATTTTATGGTGGCTACACCTTC. This translates into CASSARDRFYGGYTF.

The chain carries TRBV6-1 and TRBJ2-5; D is undetermined. CDR3 size: 13 residues. Germline V CDR1 and CDR2: MNHNS, SASEGT. Deletions cut 5 bases from V and 1 base from J, with 8 bases between. The CDR3 nucleotides read TGTGCCAGCAGTTTCCCAGGCCAAGAGACCCAGTACTTC. Its protein product is CASSFPGQETQYF.

The chain uses TRBV9 and TRBJ1-1; D is undetermined. Germline loops: CDR1 SGDLS, CDR2 YYNGEE. The V end was cut by 2 bases, the J end by 0 bases, with 8 bases between. CDR3 length: 14 residues. The CDR3: CASSVVPVNTEAFF. CDR3 bases: TGTGCCAGCAGCGTTGTGCCGGTGAACACTGAAGCTTTCTTT.

The rearrangement uses TRBV28 and TRBJ2-7; 10 bases are a match to TRBD1. The germline CDR1 and CDR2 sequences are MDHEN and SYDVKM. CDR3 length equals 15 residues. Germline trimming cut 2 bases from V and 2 bases from J; bases unmatched to any gene: 3. The CDR3 region has the DNA TGTGCCAGCAGTTTAGCCGGGACAGGGGCCTACGAGCAGTACTTC. Amino acid sequence: CASSLAGTGAYEQYF.

The chain uses TRBV13 and TRBJ2-1, with TRBD2 identical over 10 bases. The J segment lost 7 bases and the V segment lost 5 bases, leaving 5 bases of the junction unmatched. The germline V gene has CDR1 PRHDT and CDR2 FYEKMQ (reference sequence). The CDR3 consists of 14 residues. CDR3 coding DNA: TGTGCCAGCAGCAGCGGGGGGGCCGGGAATGAGCAGTTCTTC. Translation gives CASSSGGAGNEQFF.

This chain connects TRBV11-2 to TRBJ2-7; possibly TRBD1 for D (6 bases). The germline V and J ends were trimmed by 6 bases and 3 bases, with 18 bases remaining between them. The CDR3 extends over 15 amino acids. Germline CDR1 and CDR2: SGHAT and FQNNGV. CDR3 nucleotide sequence: TGTGCCAGCAGAGCAATTCAGGGGTTAGGCTACGAGCAGTACTTC. This sequence encodes CASRAIQGLGYEQYF.

The chain has TRBV2 and TRBJ2-3; 8 bases are shared with TRBD1. V dropped 6 bases and J dropped 4; count of bases not matched to a gene: 6. The CDR3 covers 14 residues. Germline CDR1 reads SNHLY; CDR2 reads FYNNEI. The CDR3 coding sequence is TGTGCCAGCAGAAGAGACAGGGGCCCAGATACGCAGTATTTT. Amino acid sequence: CASRRDRGPDTQYF.

The chain uses TRBV29-1 and TRBJ2-7; tentatively, D is TRBD1 (5 bases). Trimming stripped 7 bases from V and 3 bases from J, with 13 bases between. The CDR3 loop spans 12 amino acids. Germline assignment: CDR1 SQVTM and CDR2 ANQGSEA. The CDR3 loop reads CSATVSDYEQYF. In nucleotides, the CDR3 is TGCAGCGCGACAGTGTCAGACTACGAGCAGTACTTC.

The V gene is TRBV18, the J gene TRBJ1-1; possible D gene TRBD1, 6 bases. The CDR3 has 14 residues. CDR1 is KGHSH and CDR2 is LQKENI in the germline V gene. Trimming stripped 3 bases from V and 1 base from J, with 9 bases between. In DNA, the CDR3 is TGTGCCAGCTCACCCCGGACAGAGAACACTGAAGCTTTCTTT. This gives the protein CASSPRTENTEAFF.

V usage is TRBV19 and J usage is TRBJ2-7; D may be TRBD2 (5 bases). This CDR3 comprises 13 residues. Germline values: CDR1 LNHDA, CDR2 SQIVND (reference sequence). V was pared by 3 bases and J by 2 bases, with 8 bases between. CDR3 nucleotides: TGTGCCAGTAGTATCGGGAACCCCTACGAGCAGTACTTC. Its protein is CASSIGNPYEQYF.

V is TRBV5-1 and J is TRBJ2-1, with TRBD2 matching 11 bases. V gave up 2 bases and J gave up 6 bases; unmatched junction bases: 4. The germline CDR1 and CDR2 sequences are SGHRS and YFSETQ. The CDR3 extends over 15 amino acids. In nucleotides, the CDR3 is TGCGCCAGCAGCTTCGGTAGCGGGAGGGCCAATGAGCAGTTCTTC. Amino acid sequence: CASSFGSGRANEQFF. The full variable domain, in which reference TRBV5-1 and TRBJ2-1 provide the parts outside the CDR3, is KAGVTQTPRYLIKTRGQQVTLSCSPISGHRSVSWYQQTPGQGLQFLFEYFSETQRNKGNFPGRFSGRQFSNSRSEMNVSTLELGDSALYLCASSFGSGRANEQFFGPGTRLTVL.

V is TRBV12-5 and J is TRBJ2-7; 11 nucleotides align to TRBD2. V trimming: 1 base; J trimming: 6 bases; junction bases outside the gene matches: 2. The germline V gene encodes CDR1 LGHNT and CDR2 FRNRAP. This CDR3 is 14 amino acids long. As DNA, the CDR3 is TGTGCTAGTGGTTTGGGACTAGCGGGGCGCGAGCAGTACTTC. This codes for CASGLGLAGREQYF.

V gene TRBV5-1 combines with J gene TRBJ1-1; 7 nucleotides line up with TRBD1. Germline loops: CDR1 SGHRS, CDR2 YFSETQ. Trimming removed 2 bases from V and 5 bases from J; junction bases left unmatched: 9. The CDR3 has 15 residues. The CDR3 loop reads CASSFPDRDGTEAFF. The CDR3 DNA follows: TGCGCCAGCAGCTTCCCAGACAGGGACGGTACTGAAGCTTTCTTT.

Only one count was recorded for this clone. This chain uses TRBV7-9 with TRBJ2-5; TRBD2 agrees at 8 bases. CDR3 size: 14 residues. The ends lost 1 base at V and 4 bases at J; junction bases unmatched: 2. Germline loops: CDR1 SEHNR, CDR2 FQNEAQ (reference sequence). The CDR3 is CASSLESGRETQYF. CDR3 DNA: TGTGCCAGCAGCTTAGAGAGCGGGAGAGAGACCCAGTACTTC.

The chain has TRBV2 and TRBJ2-5; 13 nucleotides match TRBD2. The CDR3 consists of 15 residues. V lost 1 base, J lost 4 bases, and 0 bases stayed unmatched. The germline CDR1 and CDR2 sequences are SNHLY and FYNNEI. The chain's CDR3 is CASSEGLAGGETQYF. CDR3 sequence (DNA): TGTGCCAGCAGTGAAGGACTAGCGGGGGGAGAGACCCAGTACTTC.

Only a few counts were recorded for this clone. The chain links TRBV7-9 to TRBJ2-5, with TRBD1 as a possible D gene (6 bases). Germline V lookup: CDR1 SEHNR, CDR2 FQNEAQ (reference sequence). The CDR3 has 16 residues. Deletions cut 5 bases from V and 2 bases from J, with 18 bases between. CDR3 amino acids: CASSTAPGQRQETQYF. CDR3 nucleotides: TGTGCCAGCAGCACCGCCCCTGGACAGAGACAAGAGACCCAGTACTTC. Supplemented by reference TRBV7-9 and TRBJ2-5, the full variable domain reads DTGVSQNPRHKITKRGQNVTFRCDPISEHNRLYWYRQTLGQGPEFLTYFQNEAQLEKSRLLSDRFSAERPKGSFSTLEIQRTEQGDSAMYLCASSTAPGQRQETQYFGPGTRLLVL.

This chain uses TRBV19 with TRBJ1-2, with D possibly matching TRBD1 (5 bases). The CDR3 is made up of 16 amino acids. Trimming removed 5 bases at V and 2 bases at J, with 18 bases between. From germline, CDR1 is LNHDA and CDR2 SQIVND (reference sequence). The chain's CDR3 is CASSPRGGFLNYGYTF. The CDR3 coding sequence is TGTGCCAGTAGTCCCCGCGGGGGGTTTCTCAACTATGGCTACACCTTC. The full variable domain, completed using reference TRBV19 and TRBJ1-2, is DGGITQSPKYLFRKEGQNVTLSCEQNLNHDAMYWYRQDPGQGLRLIYYSQIVNDFQKGDIAEGYSVSREKKESFPLTVTSAQKNPTAFYLCASSPRGGFLNYGYTFGSGTRLTVV.